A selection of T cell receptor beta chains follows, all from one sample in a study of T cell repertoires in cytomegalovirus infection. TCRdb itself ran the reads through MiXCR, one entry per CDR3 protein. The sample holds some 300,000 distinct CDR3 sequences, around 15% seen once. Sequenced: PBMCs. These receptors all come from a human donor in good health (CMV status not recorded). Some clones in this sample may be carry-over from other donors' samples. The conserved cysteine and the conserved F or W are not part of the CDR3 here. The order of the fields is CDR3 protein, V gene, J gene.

CDR3: ASSLRGGPDTQY
V: TRBV7-3
J: TRBJ2-3

CDR3: ASSQYRAYEQY
V: TRBV4-3
J: TRBJ2-7

CDR3: AISEWVIAGTYEQY
V: TRBV10-3
J: TRBJ2-7

CDR3: ASSWGDRATEAF
V: TRBV12-3/TRBV12-4
J: TRBJ1-1

CDR3: ASSLVVGTRTEAF
V: TRBV7-2
J: TRBJ1-1

CDR3: SGTSGRGTYEQY
V: TRBV29-1
J: TRBJ2-7

CDR3: ASSLDRANYGYT
V: TRBV7-6
J: TRBJ1-2

CDR3: ASSQDREAYRGQY
V: TRBV4-2
J: TRBJ2-5

CDR3: ASTRPGLAGGVSYEQY
V: TRBV7-2
J: TRBJ2-7

CDR3: ASSIDLGGNEQF
V: TRBV19
J: TRBJ2-1

CDR3: ASSYSADGNYGYT
V: TRBV6-2/TRBV6-3
J: TRBJ1-2

CDR3: ASSQLVRGFMATEAF
V: TRBV23-1
J: TRBJ1-1

CDR3: AISDFEDTQY
V: TRBV10-3
J: TRBJ2-3

CDR3: ASSVGEGYSYEQY
V: TRBV9
J: TRBJ2-7

CDR3: AISLFDPGQGETQY
V: TRBV10-3
J: TRBJ2-5

CDR3: ASSWDGLVTEAF
V: TRBV5-1
J: TRBJ1-1

CDR3: ATRIMALTDTQY
V: TRBV2
J: TRBJ2-3

CDR3: ASSARLGGAGDTQY
V: TRBV7-2
J: TRBJ2-3

CDR3: ASSPVTYEQY
V: TRBV18
J: TRBJ2-7

CDR3: ASSSTGEGGYT
V: TRBV7-2
J: TRBJ1-2

CDR3: SARGSTGKSTEAF
V: TRBV20-1
J: TRBJ1-1

CDR3: ASSELDGETQY
V: TRBV25-1
J: TRBJ2-5

CDR3: ATGARGTGELF
V: TRBV2
J: TRBJ2-2

CDR3: ASSGLTYEQY
V: TRBV14
J: TRBJ2-7

CDR3: ATAGGSRLTDTQY
V: TRBV7-8
J: TRBJ2-3

CDR3: SVEEKGVPSTDTQY
V: TRBV29-1
J: TRBJ2-3

CDR3: ASSSSGTGSYNEQF
V: TRBV11-3
J: TRBJ2-1

CDR3: ASMLAGGSYNEQF
V: TRBV5-4
J: TRBJ2-1

CDR3: ASSLWSPGREAF
V: TRBV28
J: TRBJ1-1

CDR3: ASSVTLGGYT
V: TRBV7-9
J: TRBJ1-2

CDR3: ASSLVGGLVGNEQF
V: TRBV7-2
J: TRBJ2-1

CDR3: ASSFRARGHYGYT
V: TRBV7-2
J: TRBJ1-2

CDR3: ASSDRWNTEAF
V: TRBV6-4
J: TRBJ1-1

CDR3: ASSLSGGRDTEAF
V: TRBV7-8
J: TRBJ1-1

CDR3: ASSPEGFGYT
V: TRBV11-2
J: TRBJ1-2

CDR3: ASSAGQGEQY
V: TRBV7-9
J: TRBJ2-7

CDR3: ASRNRGGADTQY
V: TRBV12-3/TRBV12-4
J: TRBJ2-3